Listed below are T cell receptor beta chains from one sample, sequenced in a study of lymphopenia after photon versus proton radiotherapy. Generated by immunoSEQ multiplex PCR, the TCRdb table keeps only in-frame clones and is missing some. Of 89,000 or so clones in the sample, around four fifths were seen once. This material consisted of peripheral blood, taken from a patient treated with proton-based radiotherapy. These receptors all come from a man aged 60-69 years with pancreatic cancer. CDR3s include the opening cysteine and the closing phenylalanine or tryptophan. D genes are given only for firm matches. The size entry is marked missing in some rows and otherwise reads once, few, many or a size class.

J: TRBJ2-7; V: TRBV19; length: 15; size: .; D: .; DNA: TGTGCCAGTAGTATTTCGCCGTGGCAGGGTGACGAGCAGTACTTC; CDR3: CASSISPWQGDEQYF
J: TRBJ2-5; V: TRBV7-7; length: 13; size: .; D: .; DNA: TGTGCTAGCAGCAACGGGATGTTAGAGACCCAGTACTTC; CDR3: CASSNGMLETQYF
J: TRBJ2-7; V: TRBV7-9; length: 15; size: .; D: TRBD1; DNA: TGTGCCAGCAGCAAATACGGACAGGGGGCTTACGAGCAGTACTTC; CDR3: CASSKYGQGAYEQYF
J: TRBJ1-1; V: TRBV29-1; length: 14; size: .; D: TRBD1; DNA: TGCAGCGTCGGACAGGGAGGCGCAAACACTGAAGCTTTCTTT; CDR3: CSVGQGGANTEAFF
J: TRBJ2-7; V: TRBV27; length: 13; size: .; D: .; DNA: TGTGCCAGCAGTTTATCCCGGGGCTACGAGCAGTACTTC; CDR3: CASSLSRGYEQYF
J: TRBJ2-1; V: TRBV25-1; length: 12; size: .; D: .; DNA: TGTGCCAGCAGTGTGGGTCACAATGAGCAGTTCTTC; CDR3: CASSVGHNEQFF
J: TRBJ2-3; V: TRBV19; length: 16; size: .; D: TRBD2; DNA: TGTGCCAGTAGTAAACTAGCGGGAGGATCAACAGATACGCAGTATTTT; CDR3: CASSKLAGGSTDTQYF
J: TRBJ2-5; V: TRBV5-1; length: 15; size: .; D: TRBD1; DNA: TGCGCCAGCAGCTTGGGCGGGACAGGACGAGAGACCCAGTACTTC; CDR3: CASSLGGTGRETQYF
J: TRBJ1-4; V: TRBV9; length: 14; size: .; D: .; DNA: TGTGCCAGCAGCGCCGGAGTCCAGGGAGAAAAACTGTTTTTT; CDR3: CASSAGVQGEKLFF
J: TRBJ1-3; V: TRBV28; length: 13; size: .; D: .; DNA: TGTGCCAGCATGGCCGTCTCTGGAAACACCATATATTTT; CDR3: CASMAVSGNTIYF
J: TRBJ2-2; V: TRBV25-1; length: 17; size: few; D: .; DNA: TGTGCCAGCAGTGAAACGGACAGTGCGCCTTGTACCGGGGAGCTGTTTTTT; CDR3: CASSETDSAPCTGELFF
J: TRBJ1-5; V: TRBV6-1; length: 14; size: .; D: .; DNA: TGTGCCAGCAGGGACAGCTTCATTGGTCAGCCCCAGCATTTT; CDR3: CASRDSFIGQPQHF
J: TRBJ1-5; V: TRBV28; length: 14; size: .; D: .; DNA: TGTGCCAGCAGCCCTGGGTACTATAATCAGCCCCAGCATTTT; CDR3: CASSPGYYNQPQHF
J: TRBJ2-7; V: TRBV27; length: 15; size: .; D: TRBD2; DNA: TGTGCCAGCAGAGTAACCACGGGACTATCCTACGAGCAGTACTTC; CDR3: CASRVTTGLSYEQYF
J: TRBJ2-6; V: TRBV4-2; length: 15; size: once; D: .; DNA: TGTGCCAGCAGCCCCAGGGGTTATGGGGCCAACGTCCTGACTTTC; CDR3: CASSPRGYGANVLTF
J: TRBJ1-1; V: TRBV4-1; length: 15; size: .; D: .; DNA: TGCGCCAGCAGCCAAGATCCAGGCTCGGGAACTGAAGCTTTCTTT; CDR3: CASSQDPGSGTEAFF
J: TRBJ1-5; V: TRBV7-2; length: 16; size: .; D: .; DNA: TGTGCCAGCAGCTTAGCTTTATTTGGGGCTTTCCAGCCCCAGCATTTT; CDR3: CASSLALFGAFQPQHF
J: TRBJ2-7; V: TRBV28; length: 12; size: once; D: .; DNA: TGTGCCAGCAGTTCCTCTTCCTACGAGCAGTACTTC; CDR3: CASSSSSYEQYF
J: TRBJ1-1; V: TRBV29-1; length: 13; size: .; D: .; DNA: TGCAGCGTTGAAGACCCGGGACGGTCTGAAGCTTTCTTT; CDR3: CSVEDPGRSEAFF
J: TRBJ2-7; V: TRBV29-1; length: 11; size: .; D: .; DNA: TGCAGCGGTGGACAGACCTACGAGCAGTACTTC; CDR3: CSGGQTYEQYF
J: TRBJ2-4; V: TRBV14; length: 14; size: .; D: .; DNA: TGTGCCAGCAGCCAAGACCCCCGGGGAAACATTCAGTACTTC; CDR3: CASSQDPRGNIQYF
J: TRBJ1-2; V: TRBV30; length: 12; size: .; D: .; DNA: TGTGCCTGGAGCCCCCGGAGCGCCGTGTACACCTTC; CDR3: CAWSPRSAVYTF
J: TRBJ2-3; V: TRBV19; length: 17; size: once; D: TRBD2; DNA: TGTGCCAGTAGTTTAGCGAAGACTAGCGTGGGGACAGATACGCAGTATTTT; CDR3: CASSLAKTSVGTDTQYF
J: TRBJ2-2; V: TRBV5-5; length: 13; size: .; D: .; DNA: TGTGCCAGCAGGGACCCCGGCCGGGGGGAGCTGTTTTTT; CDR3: CASRDPGRGELFF
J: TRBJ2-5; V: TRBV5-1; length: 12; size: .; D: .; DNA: TGCGCCAGCAGTTACGCATCGGAGACCCAGTACTTC; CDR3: CASSYASETQYF
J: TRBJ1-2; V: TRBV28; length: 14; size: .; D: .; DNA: TGTGCCAGCAGGGTCGACGGAGTTCCCGTTGGCTACACCTTC; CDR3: CASRVDGVPVGYTF
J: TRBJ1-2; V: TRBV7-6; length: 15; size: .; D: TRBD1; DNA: TGTGCCAGCAGCTTAGATGGTCAGGGGGCCTATGGCTACACCTTC; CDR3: CASSLDGQGAYGYTF
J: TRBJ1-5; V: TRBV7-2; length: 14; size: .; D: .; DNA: TGTGCCAGCAGCTTAAAGTCATCAGGGAAGCCCCAGCATTTT; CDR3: CASSLKSSGKPQHF
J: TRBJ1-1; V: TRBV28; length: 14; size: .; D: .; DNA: TGTGCCAGCAGTTTATGGAGGGGTACAGCTGAAGCTTTCTTT; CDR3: CASSLWRGTAEAFF
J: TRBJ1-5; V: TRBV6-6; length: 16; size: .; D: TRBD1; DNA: TGTGCCAGCAGTCCTCAAGGGGGACAGGTGGGGCAGCCCCAGCATTTT; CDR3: CASSPQGGQVGQPQHF
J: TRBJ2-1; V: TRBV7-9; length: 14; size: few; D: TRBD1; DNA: TGTGCCAGCAGGCCGGGACAGGGGGGAAATGAGCAGTTCTTC; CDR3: CASRPGQGGNEQFF
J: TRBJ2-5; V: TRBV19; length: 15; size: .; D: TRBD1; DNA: TGTGCCAGTAGTAAGACACAGGGGAACCAAGAGACCCAGTACTTC; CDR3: CASSKTQGNQETQYF
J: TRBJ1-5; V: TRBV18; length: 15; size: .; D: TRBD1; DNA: TGTGCCAGCTCACCAACGAGGGGGCTGGGTCAGCCCCAGCATTTT; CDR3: CASSPTRGLGQPQHF
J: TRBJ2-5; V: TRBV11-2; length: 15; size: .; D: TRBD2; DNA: TGTGCCAGCAGCTTAGGAGGACTAGCGGGAGAGACCCAGTACTTC; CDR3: CASSLGGLAGETQYF
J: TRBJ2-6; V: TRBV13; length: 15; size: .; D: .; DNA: TGTGCCAGCAGCTTATTAACCTCTGGGGCCAACGTCCTGACTTTC; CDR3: CASSLLTSGANVLTF
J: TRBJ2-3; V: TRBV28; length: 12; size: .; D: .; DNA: TGTGCCAGCAGTTTATTCCAAGATACGCAGTATTTT; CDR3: CASSLFQDTQYF
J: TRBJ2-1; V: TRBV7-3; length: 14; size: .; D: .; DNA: TGTGCCAGCAGCCCCCAGTCTAGTAGTAATGAGCAGTTCTTC; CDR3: CASSPQSSSNEQFF
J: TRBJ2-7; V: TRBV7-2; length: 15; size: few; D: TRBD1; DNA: TGTGCCAGCAGGGGGTCGGGACAGAGAGACTACGAGCAGTACTTC; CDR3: CASRGSGQRDYEQYF
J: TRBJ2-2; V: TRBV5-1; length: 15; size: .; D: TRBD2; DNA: TGCGCCAGCATTACTAGCGGAGGGGACACCGGGGAGCTGTTTTTT; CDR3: CASITSGGDTGELFF
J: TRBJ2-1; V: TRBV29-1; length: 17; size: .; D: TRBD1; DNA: TGCAGCGTCGACGGCGACCGACAGGGGCTAAACGGGAATGAGCAGTTCTTC; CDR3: CSVDGDRQGLNGNEQFF
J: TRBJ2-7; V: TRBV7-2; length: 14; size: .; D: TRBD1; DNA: TGTGCCAGCAGGCCACCGGGACAGTCCTACGAGCAGTACTTC; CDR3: CASRPPGQSYEQYF